The subject of this entry is one T cell receptor beta chain. The sample belongs to a study of metastatic and nonmetastatic thyroid tumors. Whole-study context: Thyroid patients, malignant and benign, had repertoires compared across blood and tumor or nodule tissue.

TCRdb re-called clones from the PCR reads using MiXCR. The sample records 60,000 or so clones, roughly 30% being singletons. The V gene's germline CDR1 is SGHRS and CDR2 YFSETQ. CDR3 length: 16 residues. V was pared by 2 bases and J by 7 bases, with 12 bases of the junction left unmatched. All patients reached thyroid surgery having received no treatment beforehand. The sequence derives from a female donor with papillary thyroid cancer or a benign thyroid nodule (not recorded which). Some clones in this sample may be carry-over from other donors' samples. The chain couples TRBV5-1 to TRBJ2-7, with 10 bases identical to TRBD1. Sequenced material: blood. The CDR3 loop is CASSLASGTGVGEQYF. The CDR3 nucleotides read TGCGCCAGCAGCTTAGCTTCGGGGACAGGGGTAGGGGAGCAGTACTTC.